The entry below describes one T cell receptor beta chain. This sample stems from a study of OX40 agonist ivuxolimab in advanced cancers. V dropped 6 bases and J dropped 3 bases, with 7 bases sitting between them. Germline V gives CDR1 MNHNY, CDR2 SVGAGI (reference sequence). This CDR3 spans 12 amino acids. The table came from immunoSEQ multiplex PCR; TCRdb's copy has only in-frame clones and leaves some out. Among tens of thousands of clones, approximately 90% were seen once, and the ten largest hold more than 0.4%. The source of this sequence is an adult with an advanced solid tumor such as melanoma, head and neck, liver or kidney cancer. The sample consisted of CD4+ or CD8+ T cells sorted from blood, taken in a trial of the OX40 agonist ivuxolimab. This rearrangement joins TRBV6-6 to TRBJ2-3; D call uncertain. CDR3 residues: CASSPTTDTQYF. For the CDR3, the DNA is TGTGCCAGCAGCCCGACGACAGATACGCAGTATTTT.